Sequencing of this TCR beta chain was carried out in a study of regulatory T cells in long-lasting Graves disease. Between the trimmed V and J ends, which lost 7 bases and 4 bases, there was a span of 17 bases. Germline V gene sequence: CDR1 MDHEN, CDR2 SYDVKM. The CDR3 sequence is 14 residues long. This clonotype was detected many times. Through Arm-PCR of CDR3 regions and iRepertoire HTBI primers, TCR beta libraries were built. Using its own MiXCR run on the multiplex PCR reads, TCRdb lists one record per CDR3 protein. The repertoire holds hundreds of thousands of distinct CDR3 sequences, about 15% seen once, with around a sixth in the top ten. Regarding time point: newly diagnosed GD, antithyroid drugs for less than 3 months. RNA from PBMCs was the source of the TCR library. Diagnosis followed American Thyroid Association guidelines for Graves' disease. These records were also assigned to another study, of T cells in Graves' hyperthyroidism and ophthalmopathy.

Sequencing was performed on peripheral blood mononuclear cells (PBMCs), taken at new diagnosis, from a patient treated with antithyroid drugs. The chain employs TRBV28 and TRBJ2-7; TRBD2 might be the D (6 bases). The TCR originated in a woman under 40 with Graves disease. The CDR3 sequence: CASNEDGSSYEQYF. CDR3 coding DNA: TGTGCCAGCAACGAGGACGGGAGCTCTTACGAGCAGTACTTC. Filled out from reference TRBV28 and TRBJ2-7, the complete variable domain reads DVKVTQSSRYLVKRTGEKVFLECVQDMDHENMFWYRQDPGLGLRLIYFSYDVKMKEKGDIPEGYSVSREKKERFSLILESASTNQTSMYLCASNEDGSSYEQYFGPGTRLTVT.